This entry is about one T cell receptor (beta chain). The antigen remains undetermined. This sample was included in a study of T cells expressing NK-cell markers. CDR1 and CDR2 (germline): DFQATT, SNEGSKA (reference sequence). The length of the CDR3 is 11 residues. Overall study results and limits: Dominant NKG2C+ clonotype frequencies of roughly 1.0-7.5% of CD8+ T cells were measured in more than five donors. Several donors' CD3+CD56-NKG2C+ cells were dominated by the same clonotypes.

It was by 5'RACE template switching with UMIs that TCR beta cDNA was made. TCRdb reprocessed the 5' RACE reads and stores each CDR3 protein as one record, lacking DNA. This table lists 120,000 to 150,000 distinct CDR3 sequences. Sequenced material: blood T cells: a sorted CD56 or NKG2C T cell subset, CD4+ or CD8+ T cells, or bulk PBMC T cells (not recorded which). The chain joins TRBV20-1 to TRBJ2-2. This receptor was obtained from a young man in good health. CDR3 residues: CSASSPGELFF.